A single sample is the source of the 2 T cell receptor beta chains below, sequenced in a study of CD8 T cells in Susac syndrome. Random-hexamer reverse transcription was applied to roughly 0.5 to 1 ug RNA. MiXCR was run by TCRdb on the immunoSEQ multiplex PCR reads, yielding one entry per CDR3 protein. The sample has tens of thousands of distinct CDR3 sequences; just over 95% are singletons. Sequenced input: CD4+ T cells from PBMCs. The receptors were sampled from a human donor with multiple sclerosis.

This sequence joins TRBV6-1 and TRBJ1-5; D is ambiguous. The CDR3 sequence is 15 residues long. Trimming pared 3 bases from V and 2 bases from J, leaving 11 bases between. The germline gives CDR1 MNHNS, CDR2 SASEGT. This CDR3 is CASSETPDGNQPQHF. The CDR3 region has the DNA TGTGCCAGCAGTGAGACTCCGGACGGCAATCAGCCCCAGCATTTT.

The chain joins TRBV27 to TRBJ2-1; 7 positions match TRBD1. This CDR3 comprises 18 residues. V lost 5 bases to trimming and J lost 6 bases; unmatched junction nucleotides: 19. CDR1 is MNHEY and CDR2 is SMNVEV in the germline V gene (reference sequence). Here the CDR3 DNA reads TGTGCCAGCAGTCTGCGACGCGCCGGGACAGAATTAGGCAATGAGCAGTTCTTC. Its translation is CASSLRRAGTELGNEQFF.